The sequence of this TCR beta chain was determined in a study of cytomegalovirus exposure and HLA in healthy donors. General observations from the study: In a later analysis, donors in an Asian-associated ancestry cluster reportedly had fewer N-insertions in productive TCRs than the cohort mean.

Note on this clone: Its matching antigen is unknown.

Germline V gene lookup returns CDR1 SGDLS and CDR2 YYNGEE. This CDR3 contains 13 residues. Trimming pared 4 bases from V and 1 base from J, leaving 8 bases between. Although they were nominally healthy when sampled, donors likely had unrecorded immune exposures. This PCR relied on a set of 60 Vbeta primers and 13 Jbeta primers. Produced via immunoSEQ multiplex PCR; TCRdb's table is partial and in-frame only. The sample has 110,000 to 150,000 clones, roughly 80% seen once. This TCR came from a woman in her thirties or forties in good health and CMV-seronegative. The chain uses TRBV9 and TRBJ1-1; D is undetermined. The material sequenced was PBMCs. In DNA form, the CDR3 reads TGTGCCAGCAGCTTCACGGGGAACACTGAAGCTTTCTTT. It codes for CASSFTGNTEAFF.